The sequence of this T cell receptor beta chain was determined in a study of blood T cell repertoires in COVID-19. Study as a whole: PBMCs, B-cell-depleted T cells, or T cells provided the cDNA or gDNA that made up the material.

The CDR3 loop spans 12 amino acids. Germline V CDR1 and CDR2: SGHNT, YYREEE (reference sequence). The V end lost 4 bases, the J end lost 7 bases, and 11 bases lay between the germline ends. Assay used: immunoSEQ multiplex PCR; TCRdb lists only in-frame clones, some missing. The sample shows about 350,000 clones, 88% of them seen only once. The receptor's source is an older woman with COVID-19, enrolled during active disease. J is TRBJ1-1 and V is TRBV5-4; D may be TRBD1 (5 bases). Material for sequencing was peripheral blood. The CDR3 region is CASSRSGDEAFF. As DNA, the CDR3 is TGTGCCAGCAGCCGGTCGGGGGATGAAGCTTTCTTT.